Listed here are 22 T cell receptor beta chains from one sample, sequenced in a study of blood T cell repertoires in COVID-19. Data came from immunoSEQ multiplex PCR; TCRdb stores just in-frame clones and leaves some out. In the table there are 210,000 or so clones, 86% of which are singletons. The sequenced sample consisted of peripheral blood. The source is a middle-aged man with acute or convalescent COVID-19.

V is TRBV5-6 and J is TRBJ1-1; 9 bases map to TRBD1. Germline-derived CDR1 and CDR2 are SGHDT and YYEEEE. V trimming: 4 bases; J trimming: 4 bases; junction bases outside the gene matches: 11. CDR3 length: 16 amino acids. The CDR3 DNA reads as TGTGCCAGCAGCATTCTACAGGGGGCGCCGGGCACTGAAGCTTTCTTT. Protein product: CASSILQGAPGTEAFF.

This clone showed up just a few times. The V and J genes are TRBV6-2 or TRBV6-3 and TRBJ2-3; tentatively, D is TRBD1 (6 bases). With 5 bases removed from V and 2 bases from J, the gap between germline ends came to 11 bases. The germline V gene encodes CDR1 MNHEY and CDR2 SVGEGT. The CDR3 loop spans 14 amino acids. DNA for the CDR3: TGTGCCAGCAGTCGGGGACAAGTCACAGATACGCAGTATTTT. This translates into CASSRGQVTDTQYF.

This sequence joins TRBV7-9 and TRBJ1-2; 8 bases agree with TRBD1. The CDR3 sequence is 15 residues long. After removal of 8 bases from V and 4 bases from J, the junction contained 12 bases not matched to a gene. CDR1 is SEHNR and CDR2 is FQNEAQ in the germline V gene (reference sequence). This CDR3 is CASFGDWTGSYGYTF. The DNA of the CDR3 is TGTGCCAGCTTTGGGGACTGGACAGGGTCCTATGGCTACACCTTC.

This clone was detected only a few times. The rearrangement joins TRBV30 to TRBJ1-2, with 8 bases matching TRBD1. CDR3 length: 13 amino acids. Germline V gene data show CDR1 as GTSNPN and CDR2 as SVGIG (reference sequence). The ends lost 3 bases at V and 2 bases at J; junction bases unmatched: 2. The CDR3, as DNA: TGTGCCTGGAGGGGGACAGGAAACTATGGCTACACCTTC. Translation gives CAWRGTGNYGYTF.

Concerning this clone: The junction departs from the called germline gene at one end, perhaps through a read error. This chain's CDR3 is CASSEVLGGNEQFF. CDR3 DNA sequence: TGTGCCAGCAGCGAAGTCCTGGGGGGGAATGAGCAGTTCTTC. The chain carries TRBV2 and TRBJ2-1; TRBD2 matches at 7 bases. The CDR3 consists of 14 residues. Germline CDR1 reads SNHLY; CDR2 reads FYNNEI.

CDR3 residues: CASSVYRGVDKNIQYF. The CDR3 DNA sequence: TGTGCCAGCAGCGTATACAGGGGCGTCGACAAAAACATTCAGTACTTC. The chain recombines TRBV5-6 with TRBJ2-4, with 7 bases aligning to TRBD1. CDR1 is SGHDT and CDR2 is YYEEEE in the germline V gene. The CDR3 extends over 16 amino acids. Trimming removed 4 bases from V and 3 bases from J; junction bases left unmatched: 10.

The chain carries TRBV10-3 and TRBJ2-1; 10 bases fit TRBD1. Germline V gives CDR1 ENHRY, CDR2 SYGVKD. The CDR3 has 16 amino acids. Unmatched junction bases numbered 9, after V lost 2 bases and J lost 8 bases. Here the CDR3 DNA reads TGTGCCATCAGTGAGCCGGGACAGGGGTCGGGGGATGAGCAGTTCTTC. It specifies CAISEPGQGSGDEQFF.

J is TRBJ1-1 and V is TRBV6-6; possibly TRBD1 for D (5 bases). Germline assignment: CDR1 MNHNY and CDR2 SVGAGI (reference sequence). V lost 0 bases, J lost 8 bases, and 13 bases lay in between. The CDR3 is 14 amino acids. The CDR3 coding sequence is TGTGCCAGCAGTTACTCGACACGGAACAGGGAAGCTTTCTTT. This encodes CASSYSTRNREAFF.

The chain uses TRBV5-5 and TRBJ1-4, with D uncertain. This CDR3 has 16 amino acids. V was pared by 0 bases and J by 7 bases, with 16 bases between. Germline CDR1 is SGHKS and CDR2 is YYEKEE (reference sequence). CDR3 DNA: TGTGCCAGCAGCTTGGCTGCTACAGTCGGAGGTGAAAAACTGTTTTTT. It codes for CASSLAATVGGEKLFF.

The V and J genes are TRBV7-9 and TRBJ1-4, with 7 bases lining up with TRBD1. This CDR3 is 15 amino acids long. Germline V CDR1 and CDR2: SEHNR, FQNEAQ (reference sequence). V lost 10 bases to trimming and J lost 3 bases; unmatched junction nucleotides: 11. This CDR3 reads CANSPLGTANEKLFF. In nucleotides, the CDR3 is TGTGCCAACAGTCCCCTCGGGACAGCTAATGAAAAACTGTTTTTT.

J is TRBJ2-6 and V is TRBV20-1; 10 nucleotides match TRBD1. V lost 3 bases to trimming and J lost 4 bases; unmatched junction nucleotides: 9. There are 17 residues in the CDR3. Looked up from germline, CDR1 is DFQATT and CDR2 is SNEGSKA (reference sequence). This CDR3 is CSASPDRGPVGANVLTF. The CDR3 nucleotides read TGCAGTGCTAGTCCCGACAGGGGGCCTGTCGGGGCCAACGTCCTGACTTTC.

The rearrangement joins TRBV7-9 to TRBJ1-3; no definite D call. CDR1 is SEHNR, CDR2 FQNEAQ, per germline (reference sequence). The CDR3 is made up of 13 amino acids. Trimming took off 6 bases at V and 1 base at J, with 7 bases between the two ends. The CDR3 is CASSYNSGNTIYF. DNA for the CDR3: TGTGCCAGCAGTTACAATTCTGGAAACACCATATATTTT.

This chain joins TRBV30 and TRBJ1-1; 7 bases agree with TRBD1. The germline gives CDR1 GTSNPN, CDR2 SVGIG (reference sequence). Trimming at V came to 0 bases and at J to 4 bases, leaving 2 bases not matched to a gene. There are 13 residues in the CDR3. The CDR3 sequence is CAWSVRGPTEAFF. In DNA form, the CDR3 reads TGTGCCTGGAGTGTTAGGGGGCCCACTGAAGCTTTCTTT.

The chain is built from TRBV6-5 and TRBJ1-6; perhaps TRBD1 as D (6 bases). Germline V CDR1 and CDR2: MNHEY, SVGAGI. The V and J ends lost 5 bases and 10 bases respectively, with 15 bases between them. This CDR3 has 14 amino acids. As DNA, the CDR3 is TGTGCCAGCAGTCCACAGGGTGGGGGATCACCCCTCCACTTT. Translation: CASSPQGGGSPLHF.

This sequence joins TRBV5-8 and TRBJ2-1; D might be TRBD2 (6 bases). Germline V gene data show CDR1 as SGHTS and CDR2 as YDEGEE. Between the trimmed V and J ends, which lost 0 bases and 1 base, there was a span of 8 bases. The CDR3 totals 15 residues. The CDR3 DNA is TGTGCCAGCAGCTTGGATGGGAGGTCCTACAATGAGCAGTTCTTC. It encodes CASSLDGRSYNEQFF. The full variable domain, in which reference TRBV5-8 and TRBJ2-1 provide the parts outside the CDR3, is EAGVTQSPTHLIKTRGQQATLRCSPISGHTSVYWYQQALGLGLQFLLWYDEGEERNRGNFPPRFSGRQFPNYSSELNVNALELEDSALYLCASSLDGRSYNEQFFGPGTRLTVL.

The V gene is TRBV7-2, the J gene TRBJ1-1; D remains ambiguous. Germline lookup yields CDR1 SGHTA and CDR2 FQGNSA. This CDR3 region has 13 residues. With 1 base removed from V and 1 base from J, the gap between germline ends came to 4 bases. CDR3 sequence: CASSLVGNTEAFF. For the CDR3, the DNA is TGTGCCAGCAGCTTAGTCGGGAACACTGAAGCTTTCTTT. Filled out from reference TRBV7-2 and TRBJ1-1, the complete variable domain reads GAGVSQSPSNKVTEKGKDVELRCDPISGHTALYWYRQSLGQGLEFLIYFQGNSAPDKSGLPSDRFSAERTGGSVSTLTIQRTQQEDSAVYLCASSLVGNTEAFFGQGTRLTVV.

The rearrangement joins TRBV2 to TRBJ1-6; 8 nucleotides line up with TRBD1. V was pared by 7 bases and J by 6 bases, with 5 bases of the junction left unmatched. The CDR3 is 14 amino acids. The germline CDR1 and CDR2 sequences are SNHLY and FYNNEI. This chain's CDR3 is CASTPGQGNSPLHF. In nucleotides, the CDR3 is TGTGCCAGCACCCCCGGACAGGGTAATTCACCCCTCCACTTT.

This clone has only one observation. This rearrangement joins TRBV3-1 (or the pseudogene TRBV3-2) to TRBJ2-5; 8 nucleotides align to TRBD1. The junction had 9 bases not matched to a gene; V was cut back by 2 bases and J by 7 bases. Germline V gene sequence: CDR1 LGHDT, CDR2 YNNKEL (reference sequence). The CDR3 is 15 amino acids. CDR3 amino acids: CASSQPGTGFVTQYF. CDR3 in DNA: TGTGCCAGCAGCCAACCCGGGACAGGCTTCGTGACCCAGTACTTC.

This rearrangement joins TRBV27 to TRBJ2-3; TRBD2 matches 8 bases. Germline loops: CDR1 MNHEY, CDR2 SMNVEV (reference sequence). V dropped 6 bases and J dropped 1; count of bases not matched to a gene: 3. The CDR3 is 14 amino acids. For the CDR3, the DNA is TGTGCCAGCAGCCGGGGGGGCGGCACAGATACGCAGTATTTT. Its translation is CASSRGGGTDTQYF.

This sequence joins TRBV12-3 or TRBV12-4 and TRBJ2-1, with no clear D. Between the trimmed V and J ends, which lost 1 base and 12 bases, there was a span of 7 bases. The length of the CDR3 is 11 residues. CDR3 coding DNA: TGTGCCAGCAGTTTAGGAGCCTCGCAGTTCTTC. Encoded protein: CASSLGASQFF.

The J gene is TRBJ1-5, the V gene TRBV6-1; D might be TRBD1 (5 bases). The CDR3 contains 15 residues. The V end lost 0 bases, the J end lost 6 bases, and 12 bases lay between the germline ends. Germline V gives CDR1 MNHNS, CDR2 SASEGT. The CDR3 coding sequence is TGTGCCAGCAGTGAAGCGGGTGGACATCGTCAGCCCCAGCATTTT. Translated: CASSEAGGHRQPQHF.

This chain links TRBV30 with TRBJ2-5, with TRBD2 identical over 9 bases. The CDR3 loop spans 14 amino acids. Trimming took 0 bases from V and 2 from J; bases not matched to a gene: 1. Germline assignment: CDR1 GTSNPN and CDR2 SVGIG (reference sequence). CDR3 amino acids: CAWSVLAGQETQYF. For the CDR3, the DNA is TGTGCCTGGAGTGTCCTAGCGGGGCAAGAGACCCAGTACTTC.